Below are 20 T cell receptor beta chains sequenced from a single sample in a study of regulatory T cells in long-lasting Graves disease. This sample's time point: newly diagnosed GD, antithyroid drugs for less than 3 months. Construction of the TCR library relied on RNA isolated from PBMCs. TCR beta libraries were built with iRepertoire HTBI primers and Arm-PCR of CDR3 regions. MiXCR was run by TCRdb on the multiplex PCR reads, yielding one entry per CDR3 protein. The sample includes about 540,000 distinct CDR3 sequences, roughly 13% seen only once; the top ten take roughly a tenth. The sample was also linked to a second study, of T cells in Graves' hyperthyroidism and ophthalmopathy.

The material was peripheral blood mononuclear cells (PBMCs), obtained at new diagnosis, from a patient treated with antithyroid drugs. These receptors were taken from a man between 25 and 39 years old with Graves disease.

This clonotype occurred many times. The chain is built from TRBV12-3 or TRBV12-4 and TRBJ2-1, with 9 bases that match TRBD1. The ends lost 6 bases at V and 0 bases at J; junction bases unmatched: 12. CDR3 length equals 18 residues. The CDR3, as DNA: TGTGCCAGCAGCGCCGGGACAGGGTATAGTCGCTCCTACAATGAGCAGTTCTTC. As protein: CASSAGTGYSRSYNEQFF.

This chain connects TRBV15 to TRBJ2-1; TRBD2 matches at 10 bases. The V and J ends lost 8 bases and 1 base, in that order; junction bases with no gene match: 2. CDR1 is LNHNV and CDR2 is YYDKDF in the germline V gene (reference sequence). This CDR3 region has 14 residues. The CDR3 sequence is CATQGLASYNEQFF. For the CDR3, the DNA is TGTGCCACCCAGGGACTAGCGTCCTACAATGAGCAGTTCTTC.

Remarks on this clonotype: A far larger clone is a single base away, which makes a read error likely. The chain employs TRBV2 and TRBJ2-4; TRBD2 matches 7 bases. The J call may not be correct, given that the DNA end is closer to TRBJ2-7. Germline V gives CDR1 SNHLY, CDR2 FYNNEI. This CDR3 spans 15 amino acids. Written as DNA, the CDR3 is TGTGCCAGCAGTGAAGTTCGCCGACGGGAGGACGAGCAGTACTTC. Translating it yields CASSEVRRREDEQYF.

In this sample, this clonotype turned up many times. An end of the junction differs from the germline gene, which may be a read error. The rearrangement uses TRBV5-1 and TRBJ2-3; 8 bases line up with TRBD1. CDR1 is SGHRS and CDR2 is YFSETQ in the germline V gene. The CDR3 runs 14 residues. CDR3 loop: CASSRGQGTDTQYF. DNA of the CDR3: TGTGCCAGCAGCCGCGGACAGGGAACAGATACGCAGTATTTT.

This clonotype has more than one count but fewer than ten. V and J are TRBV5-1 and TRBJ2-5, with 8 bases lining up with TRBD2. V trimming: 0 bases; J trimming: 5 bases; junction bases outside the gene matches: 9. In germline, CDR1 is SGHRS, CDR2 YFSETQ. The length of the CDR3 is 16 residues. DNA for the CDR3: TGCGCCAGCAGCTTGGCCGGCAGCGGGAGCGTGGAGACCCAGTACTTC. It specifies CASSLAGSGSVETQYF.

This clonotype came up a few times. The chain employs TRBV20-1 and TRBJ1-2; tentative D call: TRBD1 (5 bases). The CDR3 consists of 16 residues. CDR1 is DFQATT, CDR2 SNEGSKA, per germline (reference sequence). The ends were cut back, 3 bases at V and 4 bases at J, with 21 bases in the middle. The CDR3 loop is CSASRAAGGGFYGYTF. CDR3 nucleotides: TGCAGTGCTAGCAGGGCAGCTGGGGGGGGATTCTATGGCTACACCTTC.

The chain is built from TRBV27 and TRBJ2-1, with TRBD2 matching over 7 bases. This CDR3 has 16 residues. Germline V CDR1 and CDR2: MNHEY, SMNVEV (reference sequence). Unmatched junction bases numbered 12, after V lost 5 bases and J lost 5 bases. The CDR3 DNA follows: TGTGCCAGCAGTCACTCCAAGACTAGCTCTCACAATGAGCAGTTCTTC. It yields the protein CASSHSKTSSHNEQFF.

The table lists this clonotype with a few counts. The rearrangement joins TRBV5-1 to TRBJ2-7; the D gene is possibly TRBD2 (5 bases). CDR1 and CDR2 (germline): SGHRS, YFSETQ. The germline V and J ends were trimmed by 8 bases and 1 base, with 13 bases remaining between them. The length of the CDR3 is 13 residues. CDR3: CASRIGLSYEQYF. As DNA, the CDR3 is TGCGCCAGTCGAATAGGACTTTCCTACGAGCAGTACTTC.

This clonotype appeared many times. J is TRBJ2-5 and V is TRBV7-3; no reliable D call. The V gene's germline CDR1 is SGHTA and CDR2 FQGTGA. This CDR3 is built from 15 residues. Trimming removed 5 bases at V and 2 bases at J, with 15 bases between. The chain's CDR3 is CASSPQYARQETQYF. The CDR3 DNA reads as TGTGCCAGCAGCCCCCAATACGCCAGACAAGAGACCCAGTACTTC.

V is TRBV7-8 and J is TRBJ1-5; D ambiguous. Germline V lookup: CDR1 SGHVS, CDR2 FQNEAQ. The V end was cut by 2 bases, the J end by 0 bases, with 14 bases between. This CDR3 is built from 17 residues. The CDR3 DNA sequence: TGTGCCAGCAGCTTAAGACTTCAGGCGGATAGCAATCAGCCCCAGCATTTT. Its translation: CASSLRLQADSNQPQHF.

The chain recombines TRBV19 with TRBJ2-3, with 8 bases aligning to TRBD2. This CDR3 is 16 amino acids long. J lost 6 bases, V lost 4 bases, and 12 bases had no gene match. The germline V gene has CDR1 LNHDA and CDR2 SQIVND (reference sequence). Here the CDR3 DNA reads TGTGCCAGTAGTAGGATCAGCGGGGGAGAAGCCGATACGCAGTATTTT. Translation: CASSRISGGEADTQYF.

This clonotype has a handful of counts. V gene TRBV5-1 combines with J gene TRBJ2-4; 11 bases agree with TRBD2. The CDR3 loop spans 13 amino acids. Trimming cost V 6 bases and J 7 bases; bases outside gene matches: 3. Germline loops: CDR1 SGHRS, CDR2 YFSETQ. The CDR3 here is CASTLAGANIQYF. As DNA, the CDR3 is TGCGCCAGCACACTAGCGGGAGCGAACATTCAGTACTTC.

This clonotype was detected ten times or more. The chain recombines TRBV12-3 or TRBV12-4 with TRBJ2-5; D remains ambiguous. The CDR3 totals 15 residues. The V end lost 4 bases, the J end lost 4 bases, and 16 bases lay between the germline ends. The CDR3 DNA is TGTGCCAGCAGTTCTCGAGGAGTTAGGGTAGAGACCCAGTACTTC. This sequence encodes CASSSRGVRVETQYF.

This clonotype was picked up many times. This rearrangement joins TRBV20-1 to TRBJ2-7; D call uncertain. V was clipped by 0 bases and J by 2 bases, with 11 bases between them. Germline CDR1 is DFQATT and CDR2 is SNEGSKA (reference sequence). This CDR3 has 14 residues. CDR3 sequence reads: CSARDQNSAYEQYF. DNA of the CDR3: TGCAGTGCTAGAGATCAGAACAGCGCCTACGAGCAGTACTTC.

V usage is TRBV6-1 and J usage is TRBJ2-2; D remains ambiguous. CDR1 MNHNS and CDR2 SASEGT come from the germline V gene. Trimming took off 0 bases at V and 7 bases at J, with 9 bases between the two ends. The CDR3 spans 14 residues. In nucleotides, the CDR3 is TGTGCCAGCAGTGAAGCTAGTGTATTCGGGGAGCTGTTTTTT. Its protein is CASSEASVFGELFF.

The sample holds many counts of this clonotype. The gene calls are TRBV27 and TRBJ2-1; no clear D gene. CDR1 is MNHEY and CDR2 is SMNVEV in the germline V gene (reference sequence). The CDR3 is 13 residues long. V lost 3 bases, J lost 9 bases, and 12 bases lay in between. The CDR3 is CASSLARLGEQFF. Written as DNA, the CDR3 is TGTGCCAGCAGTTTGGCGCGGCTCGGTGAGCAGTTCTTC.

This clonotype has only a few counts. The CDR3 region is CASSPYVRPTGDPGKLFF. CDR3 nucleotides: TGTGCCAGCTCACCATATGTCAGACCGACAGGCGACCCTGGAAAACTGTTTTTT. V gene TRBV18 combines with J gene TRBJ1-4, with D possibly being TRBD1 (6 bases). CDR3 length equals 18 residues. CDR1 and CDR2 from the germline V gene are KGHSH and LQKENI. V gave up 2 bases and J gave up 10 bases, with 26 bases separating them.

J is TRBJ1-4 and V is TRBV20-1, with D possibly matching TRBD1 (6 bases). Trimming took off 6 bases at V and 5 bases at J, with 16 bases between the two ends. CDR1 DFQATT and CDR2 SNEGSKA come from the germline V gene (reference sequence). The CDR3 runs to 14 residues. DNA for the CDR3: TGCAGTGCCACCCGGACAGCTATAAATGAAAAACTGTTTTTT. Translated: CSATRTAINEKLFF.

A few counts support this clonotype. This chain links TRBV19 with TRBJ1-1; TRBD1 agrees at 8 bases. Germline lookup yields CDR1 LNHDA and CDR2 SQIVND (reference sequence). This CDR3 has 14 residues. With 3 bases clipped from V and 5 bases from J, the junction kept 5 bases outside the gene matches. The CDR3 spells CASSIDRGWTEAFF. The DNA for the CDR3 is TGTGCCAGTAGTATCGACAGGGGTTGGACTGAAGCTTTCTTT. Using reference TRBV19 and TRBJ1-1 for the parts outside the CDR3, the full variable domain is DGGITQSPKYLFRKEGQNVTLSCEQNLNHDAMYWYRQDPGQGLRLIYYSQIVNDFQKGDIAEGYSVSREKKESFPLTVTSAQKNPTAFYLCASSIDRGWTEAFFGQGTRLTVV.

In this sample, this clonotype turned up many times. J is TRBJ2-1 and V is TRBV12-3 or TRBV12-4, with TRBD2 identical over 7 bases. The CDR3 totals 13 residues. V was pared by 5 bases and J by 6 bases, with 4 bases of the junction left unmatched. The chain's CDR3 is CASSPTSSNEQFF. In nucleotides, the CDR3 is TGTGCCAGCAGTCCGACTAGCAGCAATGAGCAGTTCTTC.